Below, 18 T cell receptor beta chains from the same sample are listed, as sequenced in a study of blood T cell repertoires in COVID-19 (dated by TCRdb to about 2020). Libraries were prepared through the immunoSEQ multiplex PCR assay. The source is immuneACCESS, and TCRdb retained only in-frame sequences with V and J called. Part of the clones is not carried over; for the studies checked, unresolved V genes explain less than half of this, and the remainder is unexplained. The sample data list 60,000 or so clones, and more than 70% of these were observed just once. The ten biggest clones cover less than 7% of the sample. The material sequenced was peripheral blood. The receptors shown here come from a man aged 60 to 69 with active or convalescent COVID-19.

The V call is TRBV6-1, the J call TRBJ1-1; no firm D call. The length of the CDR3 is 11 residues. From germline, CDR1 is MNHNS and CDR2 SASEGT. V was shortened by 3 bases and J by 5 bases, with 4 bases between the two germline ends. This chain's CDR3 is CASSELTEAFF. Here the CDR3 DNA reads TGTGCCAGCAGTGAGTTAACTGAAGCTTTCTTT.

This chain joins TRBV29-1 and TRBJ2-3; 11 nucleotides align to TRBD2. The trim removed 7 bases at V and 6 bases at J, leaving 12 bases unmatched. The CDR3 spans 15 residues. Germline loops: CDR1 SQVTM, CDR2 ANQGSEA. The CDR3 nucleotides read TGCAGCGCCTGCGGGACTAGCGGAGGCCCGGATACGCAGTATTTT. It is translated as CSACGTSGGPDTQYF.

The chain has TRBV10-3 and TRBJ1-2; 10 bases agree with TRBD1. J was trimmed by 8 bases and V by 3 bases; bases with no gene match: 12. Germline CDR1 and CDR2: ENHRY and SYGVKD. The CDR3 is made up of 16 amino acids. DNA of the CDR3: TGTGCCATCAGTGACCCATCGACAGGGGGCGCGGGCGGCTACACCTTC. Residues: CAISDPSTGGAGGYTF.

V and J are TRBV13 and TRBJ2-3; 11 nucleotides agree with TRBD2. The CDR3 is 17 residues long. With V trimmed by 4 bases and J by 4 bases, 10 bases remained unmatched. Per the germline V gene, CDR1 is PRHDT and CDR2 is FYEKMQ (reference sequence). The CDR3 loop reads CASSSTLAGGLSDTQYF. DNA for the CDR3: TGTGCCAGCAGCTCCACCTTAGCGGGGGGGCTTTCAGATACGCAGTATTTT. The full variable domain, rest sourced from reference TRBV13 and TRBJ2-3, is AAGVIQSPRHLIKEKRETATLKCYPIPRHDTVYWYQQGPGQDPQFLISFYEKMQSDKGSIPDRFSAQQFSDYHSELNMSSLELGDSALYFCASSSTLAGGLSDTQYFGPGTRLTVL.

This chain joins TRBV3-1 (or the pseudogene TRBV3-2) and TRBJ2-3; TRBD2 might be the D (6 bases). The V end was cut by 0 bases, the J end by 6 bases, with 13 bases between. Per germline, CDR1 LGHDT and CDR2 YNNKEL (reference sequence). CDR3 length: 15 amino acids. CDR3 in amino acids: CASSQDGSRGDTQYF. CDR3 sequence (DNA): TGTGCCAGCAGCCAAGATGGGTCCCGGGGGGATACGCAGTATTTT.

V is TRBV12-3 or TRBV12-4 and J is TRBJ1-2; TRBD1 matches 9 bases. The junction had 4 bases not matched to a gene; V was cut back by 4 bases and J by 7 bases. This CDR3 region has 13 residues. The CDR3 region is CASSSGTGSGYTF. The CDR3 nucleotides are TGTGCCAGCAGTTCGGGGACAGGGTCTGGCTACACCTTC.

This rearrangement joins TRBV7-2 to TRBJ1-4, with TRBD1 matching over 8 bases. With V trimmed by 5 bases and J by 7 bases, 6 bases remained unmatched. Germline V lookup: CDR1 SGHTA, CDR2 FQGNSA. The CDR3 runs to 14 residues. CDR3 sequence reads: CASSPRQGSEKLFF. The CDR3 nucleotides read TGTGCCAGCAGCCCCCGACAGGGGAGTGAAAAACTGTTTTTT.

CDR3 in DNA: TGCGCCAGCAGCTTGGGGCCAACGCCGAACACTGAAGCTTTCTTT. Protein sequence: CASSLGPTPNTEAFF. This sequence joins TRBV5-1 and TRBJ1-1; no firm D call. Germline CDR1 reads SGHRS; CDR2 reads YFSETQ. V lost 0 bases and J lost 1, with 10 bases in between. This CDR3 has 15 amino acids.

The CDR3 protein is CASSLIILGPTNTEAFF. Written as DNA, the CDR3 is TGCGCCAGCAGCTTGATTATATTGGGGCCCACGAACACTGAAGCTTTCTTT. This chain joins TRBV5-1 and TRBJ1-1, with D tentatively TRBD1 (5 bases). The germline gives CDR1 SGHRS, CDR2 YFSETQ. This CDR3 contains 17 residues. The V gene lost 1 base and the J gene lost 1 base, with 17 bases spanning the gap.

The chain couples TRBV28 to TRBJ2-6; unclear D gene. V lost 7 bases to trimming and J lost 0 bases, with 10 bases between them. This CDR3 comprises 15 residues. Germline V lookup: CDR1 MDHEN, CDR2 SYDVKM. The CDR3 region has the DNA TGTGCCAGCACCCCTCAGCGCTCTGGGGCCAACGTCCTGACTTTC. This encodes CASTPQRSGANVLTF. Drawing the rest from reference TRBV28 and TRBJ2-6, the complete variable domain is DVKVTQSSRYLVKRTGEKVFLECVQDMDHENMFWYRQDPGLGLRLIYFSYDVKMKEKGDIPEGYSVSREKKERFSLILESASTNQTSMYLCASTPQRSGANVLTFGAGSRLTVL.

The V gene is TRBV2, the J gene TRBJ1-2; TRBD1 matches at 8 bases. The CDR3 runs 15 residues. V dropped 5 bases and J dropped 4; count of bases not matched to a gene: 9. The germline V gene has CDR1 SNHLY and CDR2 FYNNEI. CDR3 bases: TGTGCCAGCAGTCCCCGGACAGGGTTAAGCTATGGCTACACCTTC. It specifies CASSPRTGLSYGYTF.

The chain joins TRBV5-1 to TRBJ2-1, with D perhaps TRBD2 (5 bases). V was shortened by 2 bases and J by 4 bases, with 10 bases between the two germline ends. The CDR3 spans 14 residues. The germline gives CDR1 SGHRS, CDR2 YFSETQ. The CDR3 spells CASSFLDSYNEQFF. CDR3 nucleotides: TGCGCCAGCAGCTTCCTGGACTCTTACAATGAGCAGTTCTTC.

This sequence joins TRBV5-5 and TRBJ1-1, with 9 bases fitting TRBD1. Germline loops: CDR1 SGHKS, CDR2 YYEKEE (reference sequence). This CDR3 region has 12 residues. J was trimmed by 7 bases and V by 3 bases; bases with no gene match: 1. The CDR3 region has the DNA TGTGCCAGCAGCTGGGGACAGGGTGAAGCTTTCTTT. This translates into CASSWGQGEAFF.

The V gene is TRBV19, the J gene TRBJ2-4; 7 bases align to TRBD2. J was trimmed by 6 bases and V by 0 bases; bases with no gene match: 5. The CDR3 sequence is 15 residues long. Per the germline V gene, CDR1 is LNHDA and CDR2 is SQIVND (reference sequence). The CDR3 loop is CASSIEAGVRNIQYF. The DNA of the CDR3 is TGTGCCAGTAGTATAGAGGCGGGGGTCAGAAACATTCAGTACTTC.

CDR3 amino acids: CASRPMRGPKDEQYF. The CDR3 DNA follows: TGTGCCAGCAGACCGATGCGGGGTCCCAAGGACGAGCAGTACTTC. The chain uses TRBV7-2 and TRBJ2-7; the D gene is possibly TRBD2 (6 bases). Per the germline V gene, CDR1 is SGHTA and CDR2 is FQGNSA. The V and J ends lost 6 bases and 5 bases respectively, with 20 bases between them. CDR3 length: 15 amino acids.

This chain links TRBV7-9 with TRBJ1-5; 7 nucleotides agree with TRBD1. CDR1 is SEHNR and CDR2 is FQNEAQ in the germline V gene (reference sequence). The length of the CDR3 is 14 residues. V lost 5 bases, J lost 5 bases, and 6 bases stayed unmatched. CDR3 bases: TGTGCCAGCAGCCAACTAGGGGGCGATCAGCCCCAGCATTTT. This gives the protein CASSQLGGDQPQHF.

V and J are TRBV5-1 and TRBJ1-5; no firm D call. The CDR3 covers 14 residues. From germline, CDR1 is SGHRS and CDR2 YFSETQ. Trimming took off 0 bases at V and 6 bases at J, with 10 bases between the two ends. Here the CDR3 reads CASSLDSFGQPQHF. CDR3 sequence (DNA): TGCGCCAGCAGCTTGGACAGCTTCGGTCAGCCCCAGCATTTT.

The DNA of the CDR3 is TGTGCCAGCAGCCCATCGACAGGGTACGAGCAGTACTTC. Translated: CASSPSTGYEQYF. The J gene is TRBJ2-7, the V gene TRBV5-5; 7 bases agree with TRBD1. Germline-derived CDR1 and CDR2 are SGHKS and YYEKEE (reference sequence). The CDR3 is made up of 13 amino acids. V shed 4 bases and J 4 bases; nucleotides not matched to a gene: 5. The full variable domain, completed using reference TRBV5-5 and TRBJ2-7, is DAGVTQSPTHLIKTRGQQVTLRCSPISGHKSVSWYQQVLGQGPQFIFQYYEKEERGRGNFPDRFSARQFPNYSSELNVNALLLGDSALYLCASSPSTGYEQYFGPGTRLTVT.